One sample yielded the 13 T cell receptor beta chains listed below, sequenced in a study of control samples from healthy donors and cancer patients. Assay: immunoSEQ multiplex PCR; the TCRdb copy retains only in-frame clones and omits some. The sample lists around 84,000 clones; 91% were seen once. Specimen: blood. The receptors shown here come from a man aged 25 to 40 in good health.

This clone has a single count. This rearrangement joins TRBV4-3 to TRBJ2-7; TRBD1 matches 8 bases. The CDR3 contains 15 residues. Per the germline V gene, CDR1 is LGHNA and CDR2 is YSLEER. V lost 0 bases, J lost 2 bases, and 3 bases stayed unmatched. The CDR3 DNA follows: TGCGCCAGCAGCCAAGAGACAGGGGCTACCTACGAGCAGTACTTC. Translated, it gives CASSQETGATYEQYF.

The CDR3 DNA reads TGTGCCAGCAGCTTAGATGGACAGGTCTTGAGTTCACCCCTCCACTTT. It is translated as CASSLDGQVLSSPLHF. The J gene is TRBJ1-6, the V gene TRBV5-8, with 7 bases aligning to TRBD1. V trimming: 2 bases; J trimming: 9 bases; junction bases outside the gene matches: 11. Germline lookup yields CDR1 SGHTS and CDR2 YDEGEE. This CDR3 region has 16 residues.

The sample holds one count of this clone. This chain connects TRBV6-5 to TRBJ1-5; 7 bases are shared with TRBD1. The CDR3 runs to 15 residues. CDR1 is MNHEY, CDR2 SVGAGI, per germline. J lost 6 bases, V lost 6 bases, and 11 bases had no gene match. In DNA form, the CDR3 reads TGTGCCAGCAGCCAGACGGGAGGGGGCGGTCAGCCCCAGCATTTT. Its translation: CASSQTGGGGQPQHF.

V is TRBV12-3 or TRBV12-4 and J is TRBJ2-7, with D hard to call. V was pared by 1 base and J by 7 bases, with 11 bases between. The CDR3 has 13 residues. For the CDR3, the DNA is TGTGCCAGCAGTTTAGTCTCCCTGGGTGAGCAGTACTTC. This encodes CASSLVSLGEQYF.

CDR3 amino acids: CASSLTAGNTIYF. CDR3 nucleotide sequence: TGTGCCAGCAGCTTGACTGCTGGAAACACCATATATTTT. The chain employs TRBV5-4 and TRBJ1-3; the D is unclear. Germline V gene lookup returns CDR1 SGHNT and CDR2 YYREEE (reference sequence). The V and J ends lost 1 base and 2 bases respectively, with 4 bases between them. The CDR3 is 13 amino acids.

The CDR3 bases are TGTGCCAGCAGCTATGGCATGGGTAGCTCCTATAATTCACCCCTCCACTTT. It yields the protein CASSYGMGSSYNSPLHF. The gene calls are TRBV11-2 and TRBJ1-6; D is undetermined. CDR3 length: 17 amino acids. Germline V gene sequence: CDR1 SGHAT, CDR2 FQNNGV. Trimming removed 4 bases from V and 0 bases from J, with 13 bases in between.

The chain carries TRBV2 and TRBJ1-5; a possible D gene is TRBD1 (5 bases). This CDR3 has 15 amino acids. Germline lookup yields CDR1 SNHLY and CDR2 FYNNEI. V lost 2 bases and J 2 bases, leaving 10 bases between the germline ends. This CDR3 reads CASSETRAGNQPQHF. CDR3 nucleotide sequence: TGTGCCAGCAGTGAAACCAGGGCGGGCAATCAGCCCCAGCATTTT.

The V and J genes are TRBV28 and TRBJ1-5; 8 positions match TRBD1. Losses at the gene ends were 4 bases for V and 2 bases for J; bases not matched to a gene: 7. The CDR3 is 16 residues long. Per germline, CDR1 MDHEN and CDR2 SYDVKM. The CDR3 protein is CASSSPTGDGNQPQHF. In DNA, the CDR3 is TGTGCCAGCAGTTCCCCGACAGGGGACGGCAATCAGCCCCAGCATTTT.

CDR3: CASSQGGLSSYEQYF. The DNA of the CDR3 is TGTGCCAGCAGCCAAGGGGGGTTGAGCTCCTACGAGCAGTACTTC. V gene TRBV4-2 combines with J gene TRBJ2-7; D possibly uses TRBD1 or TRBD2 (5 bases each). The CDR3 length is 15 residues. V lost 1 base to trimming and J lost 0 bases, with 10 bases between them. The germline gives CDR1 LGHNA, CDR2 YNFKEQ.

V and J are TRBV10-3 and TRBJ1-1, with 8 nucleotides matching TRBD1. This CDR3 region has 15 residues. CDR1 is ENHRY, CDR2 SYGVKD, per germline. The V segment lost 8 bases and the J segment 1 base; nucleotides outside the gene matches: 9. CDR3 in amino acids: CAISGDDRGNTEAFF. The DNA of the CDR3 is TGTGCCATCTCTGGTGACGACAGGGGGAACACTGAAGCTTTCTTT.

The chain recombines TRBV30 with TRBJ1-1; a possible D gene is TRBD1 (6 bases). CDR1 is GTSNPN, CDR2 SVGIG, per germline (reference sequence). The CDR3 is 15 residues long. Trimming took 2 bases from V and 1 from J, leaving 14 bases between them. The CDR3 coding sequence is TGTGCCTGGAGTCGCCAGTCCAGGGGGAACACTGAAGCTTTCTTT. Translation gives CAWSRQSRGNTEAFF.

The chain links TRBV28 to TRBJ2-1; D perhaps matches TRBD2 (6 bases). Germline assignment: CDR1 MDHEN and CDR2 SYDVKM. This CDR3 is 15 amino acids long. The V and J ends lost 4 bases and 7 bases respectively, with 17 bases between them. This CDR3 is CASSYPEGAMNEQFF. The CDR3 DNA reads TGTGCCAGCAGTTACCCGGAGGGTGCCATGAATGAGCAGTTCTTC.

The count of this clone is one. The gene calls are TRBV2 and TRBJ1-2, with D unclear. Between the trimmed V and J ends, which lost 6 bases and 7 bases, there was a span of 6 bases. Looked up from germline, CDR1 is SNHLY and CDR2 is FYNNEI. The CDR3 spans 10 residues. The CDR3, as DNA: TGTGCCAGCAGAAGGGTTGGCTACACCTTC. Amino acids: CASRRVGYTF.